This TCR beta chain was documented in a study of cytomegalovirus exposure and HLA in healthy donors. Turning to the study itself: T cells numbering around 190 million yielded 95 million to 140 million unique TCR beta sequences in an earlier analysis. Points from the study as a whole: Cytomegalovirus-associated TCR beta chains were listed, numbering some 170. Association of a missense DCLRE1C variant with TCR beta V- and J-gene trimming was reported in a later analysis.

This CDR3 is 17 amino acids long. With 6 bases clipped from V and 8 bases from J, the junction kept 18 bases outside the gene matches. Looked up from germline, CDR1 is SGHTA and CDR2 is FQGNSA. PCR employed 60 Vbeta and 13 Jbeta primers. TCRdb keeps only in-frame clones here, not all; method: immunoSEQ multiplex PCR. This table holds just over 50,000 clones. Regarding this clone: Antigen: not known.

V usage is TRBV7-2 and J usage is TRBJ2-3, with 9 bases aligning to TRBD2. The sample taken for sequencing was PBMCs. The TCR was taken from a woman in her fifties or sixties in good health and CMV-seropositive. CDR3: CASSPWTAGGRRGTQYF. The CDR3 DNA is TGTGCCAGCAGTCCCTGGACTGCGGGGGGGCGAAGGGGTACGCAGTATTTT.